A selection of T cell receptor beta chains follows, all from one sample in a study of vaccination and CD4 T cells after COVID-19. Each CDR3 protein is one row after TCRdb ran MiXCR on the PCR reads. The sample has around 10,000 distinct CDR3 sequences; roughly two fifths are singletons. No cognate antigen is known for these TCRs. Material for sequencing was CD4+ T cells from blood, cultured in vitro. The receptors originated from a human donor who had recovered from COVID-19. Both conserved end residues are trimmed from each CDR3. Each record gives: CDR3 protein, J gene, V gene, D gene. A D gene is named only where the DNA matches it firmly.

CDR3 protein: ASSLRRGGNTEAF
J gene: TRBJ1-1
V gene: TRBV12-3/TRBV12-4
D gene: NA

CDR3 protein: ASSIGTGGWEAF
J gene: TRBJ1-1
V gene: TRBV19
D gene: NA

CDR3 protein: ASSANRTKWYEQY
J gene: TRBJ2-7
V gene: TRBV13
D gene: NA

CDR3 protein: SASQGAGNTEAF
J gene: TRBJ1-1
V gene: TRBV29-1
D gene: TRBD1

CDR3 protein: ASSLSSGVQETQY
J gene: TRBJ2-5
V gene: TRBV5-5
D gene: TRBD2

CDR3 protein: ASRSGELF
J gene: TRBJ2-2
V gene: TRBV6-5
D gene: NA

CDR3 protein: ASSSGGAQAF
J gene: TRBJ1-1
V gene: TRBV6-5
D gene: NA

CDR3 protein: SARVRGGAGELF
J gene: TRBJ2-2
V gene: TRBV20-1
D gene: NA

CDR3 protein: ASSWRTDDISNTEAF
J gene: TRBJ1-1
V gene: TRBV11-3
D gene: NA

CDR3 protein: ASSPPSGTGLTEAF
J gene: TRBJ1-1
V gene: TRBV4-2
D gene: NA

CDR3 protein: ASSYKGQGGRNTEAF
J gene: TRBJ1-1
V gene: TRBV6-5
D gene: TRBD1

CDR3 protein: ASLRPGTGGGELF
J gene: TRBJ2-2
V gene: TRBV2
D gene: TRBD1

CDR3 protein: ASSLQGPSGNTIY
J gene: TRBJ1-3
V gene: TRBV7-9
D gene: NA

CDR3 protein: SARMTGSYGYT
J gene: TRBJ1-2
V gene: TRBV20-1
D gene: TRBD1

CDR3 protein: ASRIGSIADTQY
J gene: TRBJ2-3
V gene: TRBV5-1
D gene: NA

CDR3 protein: ASSLGQGQPQH
J gene: TRBJ1-5
V gene: TRBV12-3/TRBV12-4
D gene: TRBD1

CDR3 protein: ASSSRDRGVGYT
J gene: TRBJ1-2
V gene: TRBV7-2
D gene: TRBD1

CDR3 protein: ASGAEYNQPQH
J gene: TRBJ1-5
V gene: TRBV2
D gene: NA

CDR3 protein: ASSRPGVDEKLF
J gene: TRBJ1-4
V gene: TRBV19
D gene: NA

CDR3 protein: AWRALVAAGGELF
J gene: TRBJ2-2
V gene: TRBV30
D gene: NA

CDR3 protein: ASSQSRNYGYT
J gene: TRBJ1-2
V gene: TRBV2
D gene: NA

CDR3 protein: ASSPGTGLGTDTQY
J gene: TRBJ2-3
V gene: TRBV6-1
D gene: TRBD1

CDR3 protein: ASSLGGYQPANYGYT
J gene: TRBJ1-2
V gene: TRBV7-9
D gene: NA

CDR3 protein: ASSRESANSPLH
J gene: TRBJ1-6
V gene: TRBV2
D gene: NA

CDR3 protein: SAQPSGGAWETQY
J gene: TRBJ2-5
V gene: TRBV20-1
D gene: TRBD2

CDR3 protein: ASSEFLNTGELF
J gene: TRBJ2-2
V gene: TRBV19
D gene: NA

CDR3 protein: ASSSANTGELF
J gene: TRBJ2-2
V gene: TRBV7-9
D gene: NA

CDR3 protein: SASFGRNNYGYT
J gene: TRBJ1-2
V gene: TRBV20-1
D gene: NA

CDR3 protein: ASSEYFDGRVGGNREIFYGYT
J gene: TRBJ1-2
V gene: TRBV6-1
D gene: NA

CDR3 protein: ASSLFSVAFAGELF
J gene: TRBJ2-2
V gene: TRBV5-5
D gene: NA